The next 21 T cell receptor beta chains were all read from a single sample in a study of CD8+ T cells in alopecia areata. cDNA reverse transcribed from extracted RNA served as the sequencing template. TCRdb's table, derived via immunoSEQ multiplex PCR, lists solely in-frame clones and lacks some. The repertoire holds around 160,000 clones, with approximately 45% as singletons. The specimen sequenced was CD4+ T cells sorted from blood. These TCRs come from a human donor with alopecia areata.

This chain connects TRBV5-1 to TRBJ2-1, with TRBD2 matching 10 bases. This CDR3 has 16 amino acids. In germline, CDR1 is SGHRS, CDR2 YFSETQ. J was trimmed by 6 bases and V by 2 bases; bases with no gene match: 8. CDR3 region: CASSFGLAAGANEQFF. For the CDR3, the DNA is TGCGCCAGCAGCTTCGGACTAGCGGCGGGGGCCAATGAGCAGTTCTTC.

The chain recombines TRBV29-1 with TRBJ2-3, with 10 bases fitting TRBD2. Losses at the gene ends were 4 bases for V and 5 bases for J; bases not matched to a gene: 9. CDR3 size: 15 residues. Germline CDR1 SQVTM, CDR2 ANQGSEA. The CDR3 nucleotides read TGCAGCGTTGGGTCAGCGGGAGGGCGAGGAGATACGCAGTATTTT. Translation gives CSVGSAGGRGDTQYF.

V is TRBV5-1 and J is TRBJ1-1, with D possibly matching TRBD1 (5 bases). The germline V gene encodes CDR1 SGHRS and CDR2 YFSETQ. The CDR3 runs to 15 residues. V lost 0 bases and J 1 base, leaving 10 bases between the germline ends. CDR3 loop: CASSLAQGTNTEAFF. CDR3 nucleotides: TGCGCCAGCAGCTTGGCGCAGGGAACGAACACTGAAGCTTTCTTT.

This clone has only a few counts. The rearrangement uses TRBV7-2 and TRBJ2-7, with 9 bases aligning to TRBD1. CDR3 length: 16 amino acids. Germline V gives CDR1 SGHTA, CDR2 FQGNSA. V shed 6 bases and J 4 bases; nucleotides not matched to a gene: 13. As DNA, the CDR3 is TGTGCCAGCAGTCAACCGGGACAGGGAATTCTTTACGAGCAGTACTTC. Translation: CASSQPGQGILYEQYF.

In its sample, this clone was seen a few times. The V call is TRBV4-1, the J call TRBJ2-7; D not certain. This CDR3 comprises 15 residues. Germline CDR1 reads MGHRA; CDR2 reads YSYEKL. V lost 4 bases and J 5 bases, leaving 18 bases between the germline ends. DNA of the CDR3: TGCGCCAGCAGCCTCCTCGGCGGCCTCGCCCACGAGCAGTACTTC. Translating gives CASSLLGGLAHEQYF.

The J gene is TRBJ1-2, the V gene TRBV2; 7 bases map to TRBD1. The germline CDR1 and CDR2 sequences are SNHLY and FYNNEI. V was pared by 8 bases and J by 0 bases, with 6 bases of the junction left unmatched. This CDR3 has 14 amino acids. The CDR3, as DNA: TGTGCCAGCCTCCGGGACAGTGCTAACTATGGCTACACCTTC. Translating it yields CASLRDSANYGYTF.

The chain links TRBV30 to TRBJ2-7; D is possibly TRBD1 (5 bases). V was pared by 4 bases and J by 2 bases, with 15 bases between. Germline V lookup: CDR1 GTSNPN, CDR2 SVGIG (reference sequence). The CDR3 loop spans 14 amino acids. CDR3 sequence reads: CAWNSDWGTYEQYF. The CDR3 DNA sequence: TGTGCCTGGAATAGTGACTGGGGCACCTACGAGCAGTACTTC.

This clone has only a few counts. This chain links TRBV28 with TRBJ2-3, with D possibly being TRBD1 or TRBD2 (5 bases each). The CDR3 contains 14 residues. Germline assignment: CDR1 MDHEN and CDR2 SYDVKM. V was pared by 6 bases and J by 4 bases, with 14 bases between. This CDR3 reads CASRRQIGADTQYF. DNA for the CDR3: TGTGCCAGCAGAAGACAGATCGGGGCAGATACGCAGTATTTT.

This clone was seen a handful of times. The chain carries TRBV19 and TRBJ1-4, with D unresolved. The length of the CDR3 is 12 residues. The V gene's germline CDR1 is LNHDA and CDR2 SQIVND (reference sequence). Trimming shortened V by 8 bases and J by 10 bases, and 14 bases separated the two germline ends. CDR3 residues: CASHQLHGKLFF. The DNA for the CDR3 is TGTGCCAGTCATCAACTTCATGGAAAACTGTTTTTT.

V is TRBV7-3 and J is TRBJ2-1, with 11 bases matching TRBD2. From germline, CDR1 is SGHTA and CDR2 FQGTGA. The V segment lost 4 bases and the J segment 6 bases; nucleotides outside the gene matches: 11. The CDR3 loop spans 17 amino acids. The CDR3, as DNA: TGTGCCAGCAGCTCAGGGGCCCCTAGCGGGAGGAGCAATGAGCAGTTCTTC. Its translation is CASSSGAPSGRSNEQFF.

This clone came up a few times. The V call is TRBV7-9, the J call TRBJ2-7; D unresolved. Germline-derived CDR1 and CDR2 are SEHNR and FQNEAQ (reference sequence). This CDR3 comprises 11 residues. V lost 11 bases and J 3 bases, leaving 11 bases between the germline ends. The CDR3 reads CAGGRRYEQYF. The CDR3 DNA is TGTGCCGGTGGCAGGCGCTACGAGCAGTACTTC.

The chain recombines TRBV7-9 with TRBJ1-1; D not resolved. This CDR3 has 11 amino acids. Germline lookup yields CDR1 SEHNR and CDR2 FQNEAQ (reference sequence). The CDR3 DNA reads TGTGCTGGGGAGGGAATCGCTGAAGCTTTCTTT. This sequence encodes CAGEGIAEAFF. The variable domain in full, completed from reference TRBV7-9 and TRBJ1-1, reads DTGVSQNPRHKITKRGQNVTFRCDPISEHNRLYWYRQTLGQGPEFLTYFQNEAQLEKSRLLSDRFSAERPKGSFSTLEIQRTEQGDSAMYLCAGEGIAEAFFGQGTRLTVV.

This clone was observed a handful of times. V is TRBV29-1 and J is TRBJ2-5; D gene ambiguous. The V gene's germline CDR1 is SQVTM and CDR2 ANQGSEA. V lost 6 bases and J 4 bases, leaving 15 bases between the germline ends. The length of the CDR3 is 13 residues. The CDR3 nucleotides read TGCAGCGTCGTGCGGACGGATGGAGAGACCCAGTACTTC. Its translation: CSVVRTDGETQYF.

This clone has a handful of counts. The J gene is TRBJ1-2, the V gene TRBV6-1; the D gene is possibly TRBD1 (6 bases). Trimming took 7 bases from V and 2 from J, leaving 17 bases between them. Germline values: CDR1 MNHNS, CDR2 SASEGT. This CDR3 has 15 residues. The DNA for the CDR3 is TGTGCCAGCAAACTCGAACAGGGACCAAACTATGGCTACACCTTC. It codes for CASKLEQGPNYGYTF.

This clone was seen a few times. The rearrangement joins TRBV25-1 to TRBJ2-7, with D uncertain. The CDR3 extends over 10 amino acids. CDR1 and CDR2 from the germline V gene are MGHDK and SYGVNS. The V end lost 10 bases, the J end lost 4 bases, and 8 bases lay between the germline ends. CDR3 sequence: CANPFYEQYF. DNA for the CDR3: TGTGCCAACCCCTTTTACGAGCAGTACTTC.

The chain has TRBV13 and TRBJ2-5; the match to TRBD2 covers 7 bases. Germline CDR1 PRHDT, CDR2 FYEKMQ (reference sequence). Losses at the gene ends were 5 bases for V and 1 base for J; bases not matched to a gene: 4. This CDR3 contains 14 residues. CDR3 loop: CASSPPGGQETQYF. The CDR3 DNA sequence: TGTGCCAGCAGCCCCCCGGGAGGCCAAGAGACCCAGTACTTC.

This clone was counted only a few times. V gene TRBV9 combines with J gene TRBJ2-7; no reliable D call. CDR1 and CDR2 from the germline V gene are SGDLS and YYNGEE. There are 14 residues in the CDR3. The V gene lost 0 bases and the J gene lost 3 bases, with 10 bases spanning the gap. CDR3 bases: TGTGCCAGCAGCGTAGCTTCCTCCAACTACGAGCAGTACTTC. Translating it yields CASSVASSNYEQYF.

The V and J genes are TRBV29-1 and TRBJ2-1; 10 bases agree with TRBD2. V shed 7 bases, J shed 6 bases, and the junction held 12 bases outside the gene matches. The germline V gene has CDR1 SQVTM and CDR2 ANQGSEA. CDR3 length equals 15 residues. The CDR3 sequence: CSAVPGTSAINEQFF. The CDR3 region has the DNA TGCAGCGCCGTCCCCGGGACTAGCGCAATCAATGAGCAGTTCTTC.

The CDR3 spells CSAAREILHEQFF. The DNA of the CDR3 is TGCAGTGCTGCGCGGGAGATTTTACATGAGCAGTTCTTC. The chain carries TRBV29-1 and TRBJ2-1, with 7 nucleotides matching TRBD2. The CDR3 runs 13 residues. Germline CDR1 is SQVTM and CDR2 is ANQGSEA.

The CDR3 nucleotides read TGTGCCAGCGCGGGCAGGGGGATCCGCTATGGCTACACCTTC. Translating it yields CASAGRGIRYGYTF. The V gene is TRBV2, the J gene TRBJ1-2, with 7 bases fitting TRBD1. The germline V gene has CDR1 SNHLY and CDR2 FYNNEI. The V gene end was trimmed by 8 bases and the J gene end by 4 bases; junction bases not matched to a gene: 10. CDR3 length: 14 residues.

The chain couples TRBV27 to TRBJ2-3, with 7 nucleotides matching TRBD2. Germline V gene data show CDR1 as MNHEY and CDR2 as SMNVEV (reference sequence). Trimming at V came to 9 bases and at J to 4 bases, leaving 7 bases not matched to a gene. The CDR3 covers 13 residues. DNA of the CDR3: TGTGCCAGTCGGGACTACGGTGCAGATACGCAGTATTTT. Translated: CASRDYGADTQYF.